Shown below are 10 T cell receptor beta chains from a single sample sequenced in a study of radiotherapy plus CTLA-4 blockade in lung cancer. Produced via immunoSEQ multiplex PCR; TCRdb's table is partial and in-frame only. The sample has 35,000 to 40,000 clones; approximately 83% are singletons. The material sequenced was peripheral blood, taken from a patient treated with radiotherapy plus ipilimumab. The receptor source for this set is a human donor with non-small cell lung cancer whose response to radiotherapy plus ipilimumab could not be evaluated.

The chain carries TRBV9 and TRBJ2-1; TRBD2 is a possible D gene (6 bases). Germline values: CDR1 SGDLS, CDR2 YYNGEE. The CDR3 runs to 13 residues. V gave up 0 bases and J gave up 8 bases, with 9 bases separating them. CDR3 DNA sequence: TGTGCCAGCAGCGTAGGAGGAGGGGATGAGCAGTTCTTC. Protein product: CASSVGGGDEQFF. Together with reference TRBV9 and TRBJ2-1, the CDR3 gives the full variable domain: DSGVTQTPKHLITATGQRVTLRCSPRSGDLSVYWYQQSLDQGLQFLIQYYNGEERAKGNILERFSAQQFPDLHSELNLSSLELGDSALYFCASSVGGGDEQFFGPGTRLTVL.

The V gene is TRBV18, the J gene TRBJ1-2; D not resolved. V lost 6 bases to trimming and J lost 0 bases, with 8 bases between them. CDR1 KGHSH and CDR2 LQKENI come from the germline V gene. The CDR3 consists of 13 residues. The chain's CDR3 is CASSPLANYGYTF. The CDR3 nucleotides are TGTGCCAGCTCCCCCCTAGCTAACTATGGCTACACCTTC.

The V and J genes are TRBV2 and TRBJ1-6; D possibly corresponds to TRBD1 (5 bases). Germline loops: CDR1 SNHLY, CDR2 FYNNEI. V was trimmed by 6 bases and J by 5 bases, leaving 14 bases between them. This CDR3 comprises 15 residues. CDR3 protein: CASRQGTMNNSPLHF. The CDR3 DNA sequence: TGTGCCAGCAGGCAGGGCACGATGAATAATTCACCCCTCCACTTT.

This clone appeared once. This chain uses TRBV7-8 with TRBJ2-7; 8 nucleotides agree with TRBD1. The CDR3 covers 13 residues. V lost 5 bases, J lost 4 bases, and 4 bases stayed unmatched. Germline V gene sequence: CDR1 SGHVS, CDR2 FQNEAQ. The CDR3 protein is CASSRTGTYEQYF. The CDR3 DNA reads TGTGCCAGCAGCCGGACAGGGACTTACGAGCAGTACTTC.

This clone occurred a few times. DNA for the CDR3: TGTGCCAGCAGCGTAGATAGCGGGCACTACAATGAGCAGTTCTTC. It translates to CASSVDSGHYNEQFF. This chain joins TRBV9 and TRBJ2-1, with 7 positions matching TRBD2. Trimming removed 0 bases from V and 3 bases from J; junction bases left unmatched: 3. CDR1 SGDLS and CDR2 YYNGEE come from the germline V gene. This CDR3 region has 15 residues.

The chain carries TRBV5-5 and TRBJ2-5; possible D gene TRBD1, 5 bases. V was clipped by 0 bases and J by 2 bases, with 14 bases between them. CDR1 and CDR2 (germline): SGHKS, YYEKEE (reference sequence). The CDR3 spans 16 residues. The CDR3 nucleotides are TGTGCCAGCAGCTTGGGGGGTCTGGGGCGGCAAGAGACCCAGTACTTC. Translated, it gives CASSLGGLGRQETQYF.

V usage is TRBV29-1 and J usage is TRBJ2-1; TRBD1 might be the D (5 bases). The CDR3 totals 13 residues. V lost 1 base to trimming and J lost 13 bases, with 17 bases between them. Germline assignment: CDR1 SQVTM and CDR2 ANQGSEA. As DNA, the CDR3 is TGCAGCGTTGAAGGGGATGTGGGGCCTGTTCAGTTCTTC. Protein: CSVEGDVGPVQFF.

The rearrangement uses TRBV4-3 and TRBJ2-7; TRBD1 might be the D (5 bases). V was clipped by 0 bases and J by 4 bases, with 16 bases between them. Germline CDR1 and CDR2: LGHNA and YSLEER. The CDR3 has 16 residues. The CDR3 coding sequence is TGCGCCAGCAGCCAAGATAGGGTAGGGGTAAAATACGAGCAGTACTTC. This encodes CASSQDRVGVKYEQYF.

The chain recombines TRBV25-1 with TRBJ1-2; 9 bases align to TRBD1. V shed 8 bases and J 8 bases; nucleotides not matched to a gene: 9. The CDR3 has 13 amino acids. Looked up from germline, CDR1 is MGHDK and CDR2 is SYGVNS. CDR3 nucleotides: TGTGCCAGCGGCCGCCTCACAGGGGGCGGCTACACCTTC. Its translation is CASGRLTGGGYTF.

This clone occurred once. The chain is built from TRBV28 and TRBJ1-3; D possibly corresponds to TRBD1 (5 bases). V was clipped by 5 bases and J by 1 base, with 15 bases between them. CDR1 and CDR2 from the germline V gene are MDHEN and SYDVKM. The CDR3 consists of 16 residues. CDR3 DNA sequence: TGTGCCAGCAGTCTCGACAGATTGCCTTCTGGAAACACCATATATTTT. Translated, it gives CASSLDRLPSGNTIYF. Filled out from reference TRBV28 and TRBJ1-3, the complete variable domain reads DVKVTQSSRYLVKRTGEKVFLECVQDMDHENMFWYRQDPGLGLRLIYFSYDVKMKEKGDIPEGYSVSREKKERFSLILESASTNQTSMYLCASSLDRLPSGNTIYFGEGSWLTVV.